This T cell receptor (beta chain) was sequenced during a study of cytomegalovirus exposure and HLA in healthy donors (dated by TCRdb to 2016 to 2017). For the study in its entirety: An earlier analysis of approximately 640 of the donors reported more than 250 Gb of sequence data and more than 90 million unique TCR beta sequences from approximately 180 million T cells. Every discovery cohort repertoire had been produced on one sequencing platform. An earlier analysis of around 580 of the donors used high-throughput TCR beta sequencing to judge whether each TCR beta V gene segment behaved as functional or pseudogenic. Donor age, sex, ethnicity and CMV serostatus were compiled alongside the repertoire data. To predict cytomegalovirus infection status, the study brought together high-throughput TCR immunosequencing, statistical association of individual TCRs with disease status, and machine learning. The study was designed to test whether signatures of past pathogen exposure could be identified by cataloging public T cell receptors. The genetic ancestry cluster associated with self-reported Caucasian donors included about 81% of the roughly 390 genotyped donors. In a later analysis, previously published TCR beta repertoires from fewer than 750 donors were re-analyzed and high-resolution HLA genotyping was added so that TCR occurrence patterns could be studied. An early release covering around 630 HLA-typed donors comprised about 300 gigabases of sequencing data and tens of millions of unique TCR sequences. HLA typing covered class I and class II loci at four-digit resolution. Along with the approximately 700-subject first cohort, a separate validation cohort of roughly 110 different subjects was used. Rather than drawing on any new phenotypic data, the later analysis identified candidate immune exposures from TCR beta sequences and the way those sequences occurred across donors. Typing coverage varied by locus: roughly 629-640 donors for A, B, C, DRB1 and DQB1; more than 500 for DQA1; more than 600 for DPA1; 400 to 480 for DPB1. A handful of DR-DQ haplotypes were handled as single units for association and clustering because linkage in the cohort was strong. Across some 400 genotyped donors of the cohort, an average of approximately 200,000 unique TCR beta nucleotide sequences per donor were sequenced, and roughly a sixth of those sequences were non-productive. The study profiled the T cell repertoires of hundreds of subjects by immunosequencing and related them to cytomegalovirus serostatus. A later genetic analysis used genome-wide SNP genotypes for about three fifths of the 666 donors, treating that subset as a discovery cohort. General conclusions and limits of the study: The presence/absence analyses assumed that sequencing depth was roughly uniform across donors, and that assumption may not be true. In a later analysis, HLA-associated TCR beta chains showed more clonal expansion and lower generation probabilities than non-associated chains that were equally common. A further reported finding was that TCR beta sequences accurately predicted the HLA-A and HLA-B alleles for most subjects in the first cohort. The classifier was reported to diagnose cytomegalovirus status with high specificity and sensitivity in both the original cohort and the validation cohort. In a later genetic analysis, fewer N-insertions in productive TCRs were reported among donors in an Asian-associated ancestry cluster than the approximately 670-donor mean. An earlier analysis of 587 of the donors showed that most TCR beta V segments appeared in productive rearrangements either about 87% or about 30% of the time, which broadly matched IMGT annotations. Across donors, most TCR sequences were observed very rarely, whereas some public TCRs were present in many individuals. An association between a missense DCLRE1C variant and V-gene and J-gene trimming of TCR beta chains was found in a later genetic analysis and replicated in an independent cohort. The only immune exposure information available for the cohort was CMV serostatus. The authors suggested that the approach could potentially be generalized to other disease states and immunological phenotypes. In a later analysis, the rate of TCR association differed among HLA loci, with DRB1 alleles having the most associated TCRs and HLA-C alleles having the fewest. Some 15 rarely observed V segments, including chromosome 9 orphons, were excluded from the earlier analysis of about 610 of the donors because counts were too low. Several of the top co-occurrence clusters appeared to be linked to parvovirus B19, influenza, CMV and Epstein-Barr virus, according to a later analysis. Because some donors lacked HLA typing at each locus, the association tests relied only on the typed subset. A later analysis associated 16,951 TCR beta sequences with specific HLA alleles at a false discovery rate of 0.05. According to a later analysis, most CMV-associated TCR beta chains appeared to be HLA-restricted, and the HLA associations seemed to be driven largely by CMV exposure. This cohort had only TCR beta chains sequenced, and the lack of alpha or paired-chain data limited which features could be detected. Some IMGT-functional V segments, including TRBV6-2 and TRBV6-3, could not be told apart with the 87-base-pair reads, so those segments were excluded. A group of highly shared sequence variants was considered likely to be a technical artifact of the sequencing pipeline. Strong co-occurrence of HLA alleles, especially DR and DQ, made assigning TCR associations to individual alleles difficult. Three of the identified cytomegalovirus-associated TCR beta chains were confirmed in vitro to be specific for cytomegalovirus antigens. Linkage disequilibrium might explain the correlated functional status among segregating V segments, but an unknown experimental factor could not be excluded. In the study, 150 to 200 TCR beta chains were listed as associated with cytomegalovirus.

The cohort was made up of approximately 670 healthy bone marrow donors. All cohort members were sampled while nominally healthy, although unrecorded immune exposures were likely present. The donor tested CMV seronegative, placing the donor among the 300 to 450 seronegative members of the cohort. Every donor gave a peripheral blood sample, and the peripheral blood mononuclear cells from that sample were used for TCR beta sequencing. The Qiagen DNeasy Blood Extraction Kit was used to extract genomic DNA from the blood cell samples. Worth noting for this clone: Its specific antigen is unknown. Base qualities were left out, and no much larger clone turns up one base away.

The library was made by the immunoSEQ multiplex PCR assay. For the multiplex PCR, a mixture combining 60 forward primers for TCR Vbeta segments and 13 reverse primers for TCR Jbeta segments was used. The CDR3 region of rearranged TCR beta genes was amplified from genomic DNA by a multiplex PCR assay. The amplified TCR beta libraries were sequenced on the Illumina HiSeq System as 87-base-pair reads. The authors' analysis ran thus. In a later analysis, some 80 million unique TCR beta chains were counted across the 650 to 700 repertoires, and approximately 9.9 million of these chains were shared by at least two donors. A nearest-neighbor algorithm error-corrected the raw reads and collapsed the reads into unique sequences, merging closely related sequences to remove PCR and sequencing errors. CDR3 sequences were aligned to IMGT reference sequences to assign V, D and J gene segments. Each retained sequence needed at least a six-nucleotide match to both a V gene segment and a J gene segment. Rearrangements were called productive when the CDR3 lacked stop codons and stayed in frame with V and J; all others were non-productive. Following IMGT convention, CDR3 was defined as the stretch from the second conserved V-encoded cysteine up to the conserved J-encoded phenylalanine. In an earlier analysis of more than 550 of the donors, sequences lacking an unambiguous match to a single V gene segment were excluded. In an earlier analysis of several hundred of the donors, V segments were called functional above 56.7% productive rearrangements and were called segregating when the between-donor standard deviation exceeded 5%. A statistical classification framework was built for diagnosing cytomegalovirus status from the catalog of TCR beta chain sequences. In a later analysis, TCR nucleotide sequences were compared against IMGT/GENE-DB human TR gene sequences so that V and J genes could be assigned. In a later analysis, CDR3 sequences and most-parsimonious VDJ recombination scenarios were assigned using the TCRdist pipeline. In a later analysis, every TCR beta chain was defined by the combination of its CDR3 amino acid sequence and its V-gene family, and reads without a unique V-gene family were dropped. A later analysis removed 600 or so highly shared, low-generation-probability nucleotide sequences to deal with suspected cross-contamination and a sequencing artifact. For each public chain, a later analysis derived a clonal expansion index from normalized ranks of inferred template counts within each repertoire. A later analysis computed generation probabilities with a VDJ recombination model fitted to out-of-frame rearrangements, and checked the results against IGoR. A later analysis scored TCR-TCR, TCR-HLA and TCR-CMV co-occurrence with hypergeometric tests, applying a repertoire-size bias correction to TCR pairs. To estimate false discovery rates, a later analysis permuted the HLA or CMV assignments 20 times. In a later analysis, co-occurring TCRs were grouped with DBSCAN, and TCRdist sequence similarity was added when clustering was performed within HLA-allele-positive subsets. Co-occurrence clustering excluded repertoires with fewer than 30,000 or more than 120,000 public chains, plus five with anomalous nucleotide sharing. TCRdb holds this immuneACCESS table with in-frame rearrangements only. Some clones are missing; in checked studies, unresolved V genes explain under half, and the rest has no known cause. That table furnishes V, J and clone size, whereas the DNA furnished D and trimming. This sample gives about 150,000 clones in total; roughly three fifths of them show up just once. The ten biggest clones cover 2% to 3% of the sample.

CDR1 SGHRS and CDR2 YFSETQ are derived from the germline V gene. The CDR3 covers 14 residues, taking in both the cysteine and the phenylalanine. Only the CDR3 DNA is retained, 42 bases long and in frame from the first base. At the junction V is shortened by 1 base and J by 7 bases; bases outside the gene matches: 3. The V and J segments used are TRBV5-1 and TRBJ2-1; 9 nucleotides in the junction match TRBD2. The receptor's source is a middle-aged woman in good health and CMV-seronegative. Source material: PBMCs. In nucleotide form, the sequence is TGCGCCAGCAGCTTGAACAGCGGGGGGAATGAGCAGTTCTTC. This gives the protein CASSLNSGGNEQFF.